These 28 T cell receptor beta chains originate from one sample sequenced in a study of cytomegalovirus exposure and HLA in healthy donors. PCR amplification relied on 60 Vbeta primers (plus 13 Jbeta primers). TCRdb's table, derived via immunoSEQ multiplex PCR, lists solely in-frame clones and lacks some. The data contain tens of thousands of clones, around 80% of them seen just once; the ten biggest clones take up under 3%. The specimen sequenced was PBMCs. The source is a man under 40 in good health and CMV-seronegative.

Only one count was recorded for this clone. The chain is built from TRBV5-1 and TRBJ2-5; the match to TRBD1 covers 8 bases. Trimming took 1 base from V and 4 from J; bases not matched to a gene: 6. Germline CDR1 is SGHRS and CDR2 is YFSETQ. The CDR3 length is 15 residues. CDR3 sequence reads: CASSLSPGTGETQYF. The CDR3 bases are TGCGCCAGCAGCTTGTCACCCGGGACAGGAGAGACCCAGTACTTC.

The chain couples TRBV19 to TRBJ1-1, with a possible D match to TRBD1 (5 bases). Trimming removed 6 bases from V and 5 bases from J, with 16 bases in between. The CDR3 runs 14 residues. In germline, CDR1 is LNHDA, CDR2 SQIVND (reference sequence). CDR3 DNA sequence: TGTGCCAGTAGCCCTCCGGGGGGTCTGACTGAAGCTTTCTTT. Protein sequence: CASSPPGGLTEAFF.

The CDR3 loop reads CASSPHGTVGTEAFF. CDR3 in DNA: TGTGCCAGCAGCCCTCACGGGACAGTCGGCACTGAAGCTTTCTTT. The chain carries TRBV7-3 and TRBJ1-1; TRBD1 agrees at 7 bases. The trim removed 5 bases at V and 4 bases at J, leaving 10 bases unmatched. The CDR3 extends over 15 amino acids. CDR1 and CDR2 from the germline V gene are SGHTA and FQGTGA.

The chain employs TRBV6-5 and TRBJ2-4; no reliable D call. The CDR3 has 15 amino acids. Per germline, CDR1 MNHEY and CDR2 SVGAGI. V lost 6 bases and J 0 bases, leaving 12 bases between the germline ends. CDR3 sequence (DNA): TGTGCCAGCAGGTCGCTTTCGGTAGCCAAAAACATTCAGTACTTC. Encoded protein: CASRSLSVAKNIQYF.

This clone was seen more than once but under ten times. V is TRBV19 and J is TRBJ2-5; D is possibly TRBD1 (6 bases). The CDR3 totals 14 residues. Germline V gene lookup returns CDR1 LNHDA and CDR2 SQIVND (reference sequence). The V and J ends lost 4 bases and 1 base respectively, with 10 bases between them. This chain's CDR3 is CASSTNRAQETQYF. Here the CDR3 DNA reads TGTGCCAGTAGTACCAACAGGGCCCAAGAGACCCAGTACTTC.

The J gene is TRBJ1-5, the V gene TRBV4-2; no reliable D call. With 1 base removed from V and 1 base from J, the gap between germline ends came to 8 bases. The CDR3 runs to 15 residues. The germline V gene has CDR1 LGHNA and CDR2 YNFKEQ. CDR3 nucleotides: TGTGCCAGCAGCCAAGGAGGGATAAGCAATCAGCCCCAGCATTTT. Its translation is CASSQGGISNQPQHF.

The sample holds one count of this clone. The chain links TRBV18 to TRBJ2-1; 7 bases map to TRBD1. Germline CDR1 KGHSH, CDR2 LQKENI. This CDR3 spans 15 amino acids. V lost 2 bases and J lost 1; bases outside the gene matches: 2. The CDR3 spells CASSPDRASYNEQFF. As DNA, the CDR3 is TGTGCCAGCTCACCAGACAGGGCATCCTACAATGAGCAGTTCTTC.

CDR3 DNA: TGTGCCAGCAGCTTAATGAGCTCCGGAGGCAATCAGCCCCAGCATTTT. It translates to CASSLMSSGGNQPQHF. The J gene is TRBJ1-5, the V gene TRBV7-2; D is unclear. V gave up 2 bases and J gave up 2 bases, with 13 bases separating them. This CDR3 is 16 amino acids long. The germline CDR1 and CDR2 sequences are SGHTA and FQGNSA.

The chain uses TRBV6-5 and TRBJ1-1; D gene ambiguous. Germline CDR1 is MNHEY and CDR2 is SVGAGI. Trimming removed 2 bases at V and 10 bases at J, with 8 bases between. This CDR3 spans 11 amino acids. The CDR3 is CASSYGGRAFF. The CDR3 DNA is TGTGCCAGCAGTTACGGCGGGAGAGCTTTCTTT.

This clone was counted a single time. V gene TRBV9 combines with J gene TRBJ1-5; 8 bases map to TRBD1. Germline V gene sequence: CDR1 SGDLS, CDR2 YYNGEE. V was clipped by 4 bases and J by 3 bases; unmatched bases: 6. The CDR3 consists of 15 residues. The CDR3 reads CASSRTGSSNQPQHF. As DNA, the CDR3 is TGTGCCAGCAGCCGGACAGGGAGTTCCAATCAGCCCCAGCATTTT.

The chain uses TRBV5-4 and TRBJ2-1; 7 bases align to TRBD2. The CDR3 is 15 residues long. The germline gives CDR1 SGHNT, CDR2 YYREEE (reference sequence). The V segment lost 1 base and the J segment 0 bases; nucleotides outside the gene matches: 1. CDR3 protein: CASSLPGGSYNEQFF. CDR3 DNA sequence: TGTGCCAGCAGCTTGCCGGGGGGCTCCTACAATGAGCAGTTCTTC.

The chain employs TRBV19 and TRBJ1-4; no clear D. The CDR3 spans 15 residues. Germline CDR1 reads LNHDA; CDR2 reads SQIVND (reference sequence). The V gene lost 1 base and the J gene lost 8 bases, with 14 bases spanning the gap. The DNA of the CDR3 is TGTGCCAGTAGTATAGGACCGGGTCCCTCAGAAAAACTGTTTTTT. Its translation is CASSIGPGPSEKLFF.

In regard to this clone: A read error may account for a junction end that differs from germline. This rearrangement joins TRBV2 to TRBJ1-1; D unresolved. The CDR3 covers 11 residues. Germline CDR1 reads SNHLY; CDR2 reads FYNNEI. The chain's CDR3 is CASREGVKAFF. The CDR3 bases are TGTGCCAGCAGAGAAGGCGTTAAAGCTTTCTTT.

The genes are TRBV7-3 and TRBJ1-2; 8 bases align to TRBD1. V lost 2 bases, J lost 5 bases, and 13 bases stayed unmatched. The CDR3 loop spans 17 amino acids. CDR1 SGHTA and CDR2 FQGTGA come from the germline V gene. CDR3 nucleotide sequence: TGTGCCAGCAGCTTAGGAGCCGCCGGGACAGGAGAGTATGGCTACACCTTC. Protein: CASSLGAAGTGEYGYTF.

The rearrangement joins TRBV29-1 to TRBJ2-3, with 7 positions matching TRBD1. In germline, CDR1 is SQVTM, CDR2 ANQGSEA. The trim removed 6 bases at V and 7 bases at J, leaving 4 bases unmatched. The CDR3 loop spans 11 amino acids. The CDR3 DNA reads TGCAGCGTCTCGACAGGGTATACGCAGTATTTT. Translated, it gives CSVSTGYTQYF.

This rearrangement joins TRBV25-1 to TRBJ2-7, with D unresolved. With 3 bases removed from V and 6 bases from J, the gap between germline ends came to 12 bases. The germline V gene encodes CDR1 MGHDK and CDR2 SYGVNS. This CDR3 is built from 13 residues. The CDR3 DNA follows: TGTGCCAGCAGTGATAACAATTCGGGCGAGCAGTACTTC. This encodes CASSDNNSGEQYF.

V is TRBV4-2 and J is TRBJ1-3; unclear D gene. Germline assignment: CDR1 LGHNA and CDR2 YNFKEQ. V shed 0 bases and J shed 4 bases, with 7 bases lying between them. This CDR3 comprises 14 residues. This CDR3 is CASSQDTRGNTIYF. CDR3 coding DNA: TGTGCCAGCAGCCAAGATACTCGGGGAAACACCATATATTTT.

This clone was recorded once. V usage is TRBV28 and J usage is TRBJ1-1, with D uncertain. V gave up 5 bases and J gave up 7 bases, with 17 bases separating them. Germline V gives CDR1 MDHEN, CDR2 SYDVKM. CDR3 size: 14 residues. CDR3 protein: CASSPGGRTFEAFF. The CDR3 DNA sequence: TGTGCCAGCAGTCCAGGAGGACGTACGTTTGAAGCTTTCTTT. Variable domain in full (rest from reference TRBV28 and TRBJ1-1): DVKVTQSSRYLVKRTGEKVFLECVQDMDHENMFWYRQDPGLGLRLIYFSYDVKMKEKGDIPEGYSVSREKKERFSLILESASTNQTSMYLCASSPGGRTFEAFFGQGTRLTVV.

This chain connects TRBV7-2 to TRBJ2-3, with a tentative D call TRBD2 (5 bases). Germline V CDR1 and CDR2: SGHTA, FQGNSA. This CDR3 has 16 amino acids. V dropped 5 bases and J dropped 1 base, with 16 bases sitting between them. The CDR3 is CASSLGLLGGTDTQYF. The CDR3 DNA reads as TGTGCCAGCAGCCTCGGACTCCTTGGGGGCACAGATACGCAGTATTTT.

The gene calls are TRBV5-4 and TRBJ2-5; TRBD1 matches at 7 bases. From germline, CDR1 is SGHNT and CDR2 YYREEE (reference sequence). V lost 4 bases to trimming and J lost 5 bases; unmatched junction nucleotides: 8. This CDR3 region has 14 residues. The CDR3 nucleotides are TGTGCCAGCAGCCTTCAACAGGGGTTGGAGACCCAGTACTTC. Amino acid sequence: CASSLQQGLETQYF.

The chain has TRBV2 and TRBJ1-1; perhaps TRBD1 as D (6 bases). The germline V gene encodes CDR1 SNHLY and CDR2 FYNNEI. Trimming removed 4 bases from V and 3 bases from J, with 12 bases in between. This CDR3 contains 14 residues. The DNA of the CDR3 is TGTGCCAGCAGTGTCCCAGGGGACCACACTGAAGCTTTCTTT. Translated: CASSVPGDHTEAFF.

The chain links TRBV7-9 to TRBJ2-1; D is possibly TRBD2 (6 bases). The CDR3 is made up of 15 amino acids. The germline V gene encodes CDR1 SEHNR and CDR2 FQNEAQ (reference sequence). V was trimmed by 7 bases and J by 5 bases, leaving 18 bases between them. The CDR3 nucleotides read TGTGCCAGCACCGAGGGACTTGGAGTAAACAATGAGCAGTTCTTC. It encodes CASTEGLGVNNEQFF.

This CDR3 reads CASSPYTGTGVVEQYF. The CDR3 bases are TGTGCCAGCAGCCCGTACACCGGGACAGGGGTTGTCGAGCAGTACTTC. The V call is TRBV5-5, the J call TRBJ2-7; 10 bases map to TRBD1. CDR3 length: 16 amino acids. Germline V gives CDR1 SGHKS, CDR2 YYEKEE (reference sequence). J lost 6 bases, V lost 4 bases, and 13 bases had no gene match.

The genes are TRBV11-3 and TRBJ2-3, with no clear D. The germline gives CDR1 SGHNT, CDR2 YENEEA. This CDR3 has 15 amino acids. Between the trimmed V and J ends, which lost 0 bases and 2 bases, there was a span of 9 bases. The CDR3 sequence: CASSLENGYTDTQYF. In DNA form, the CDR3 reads TGTGCCAGCAGCTTAGAGAACGGTTACACAGATACGCAGTATTTT.

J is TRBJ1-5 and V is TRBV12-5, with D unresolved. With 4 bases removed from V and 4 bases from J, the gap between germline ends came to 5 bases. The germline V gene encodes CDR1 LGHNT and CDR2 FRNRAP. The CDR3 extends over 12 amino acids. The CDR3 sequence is CASGYINQPQHF. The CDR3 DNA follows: TGTGCTAGTGGTTATATAAATCAGCCCCAGCATTTT.

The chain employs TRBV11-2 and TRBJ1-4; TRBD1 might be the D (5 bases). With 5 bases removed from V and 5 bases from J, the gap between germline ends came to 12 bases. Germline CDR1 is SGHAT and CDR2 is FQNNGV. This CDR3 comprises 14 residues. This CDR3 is CASSPWGVNEKLFF. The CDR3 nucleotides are TGTGCCAGCAGCCCCTGGGGGGTGAATGAAAAACTGTTTTTT.

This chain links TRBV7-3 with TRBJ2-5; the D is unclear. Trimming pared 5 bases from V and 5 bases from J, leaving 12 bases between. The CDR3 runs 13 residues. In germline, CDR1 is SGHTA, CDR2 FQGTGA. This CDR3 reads CASSNRIQETQYF. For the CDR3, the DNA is TGTGCCAGCAGCAACCGAATACAGGAGACCCAGTACTTC.

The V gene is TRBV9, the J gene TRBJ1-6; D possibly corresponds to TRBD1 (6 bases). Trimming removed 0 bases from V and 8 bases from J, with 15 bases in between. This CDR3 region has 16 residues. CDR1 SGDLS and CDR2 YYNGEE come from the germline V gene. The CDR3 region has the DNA TGTGCCAGCAGCGTAGATGGGGGCGAGTCATATTCACCCCTCCACTTT. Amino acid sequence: CASSVDGGESYSPLHF.